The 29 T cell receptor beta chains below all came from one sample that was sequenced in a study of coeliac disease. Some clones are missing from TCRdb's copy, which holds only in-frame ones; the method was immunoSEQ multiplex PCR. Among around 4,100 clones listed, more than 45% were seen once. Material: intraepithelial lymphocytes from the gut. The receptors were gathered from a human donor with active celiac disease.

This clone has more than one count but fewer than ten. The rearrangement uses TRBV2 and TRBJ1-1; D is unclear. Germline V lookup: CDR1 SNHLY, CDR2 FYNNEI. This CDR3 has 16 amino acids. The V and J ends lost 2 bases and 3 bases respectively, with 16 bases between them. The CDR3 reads CASSEYRWEVDTEAFF. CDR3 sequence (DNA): TGTGCCAGCAGTGAATATAGGTGGGAGGTGGACACTGAAGCTTTCTTT.

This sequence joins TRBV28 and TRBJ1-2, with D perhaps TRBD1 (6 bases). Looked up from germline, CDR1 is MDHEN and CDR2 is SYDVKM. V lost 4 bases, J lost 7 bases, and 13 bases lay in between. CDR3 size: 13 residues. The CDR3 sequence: CASSSRTVFGYTF. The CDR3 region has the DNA TGTGCCAGCAGTTCCCGGACAGTCTTTGGCTACACCTTC.

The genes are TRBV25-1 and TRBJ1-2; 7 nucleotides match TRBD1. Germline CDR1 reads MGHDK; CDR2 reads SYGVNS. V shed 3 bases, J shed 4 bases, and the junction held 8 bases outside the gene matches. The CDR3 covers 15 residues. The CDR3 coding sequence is TGTGCCAGCAGTGACCTTACGACAGGGCTCTATGGCTACACCTTC. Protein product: CASSDLTTGLYGYTF.

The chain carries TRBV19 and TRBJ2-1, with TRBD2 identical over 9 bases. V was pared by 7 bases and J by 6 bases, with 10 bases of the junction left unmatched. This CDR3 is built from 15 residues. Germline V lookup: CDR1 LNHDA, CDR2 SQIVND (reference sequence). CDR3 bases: TGTGCCAGTAAGGAGGGTTTAGCGGGGGCCAATGAGCAGTTCTTC. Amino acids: CASKEGLAGANEQFF.

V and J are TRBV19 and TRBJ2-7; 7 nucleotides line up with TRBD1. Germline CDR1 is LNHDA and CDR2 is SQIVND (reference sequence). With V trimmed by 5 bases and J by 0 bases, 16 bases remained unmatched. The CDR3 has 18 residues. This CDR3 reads CASSLYPDRSPYSYEQYF. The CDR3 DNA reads TGTGCCAGTAGTCTCTACCCGGACAGGTCGCCGTACTCCTACGAGCAGTACTTC.

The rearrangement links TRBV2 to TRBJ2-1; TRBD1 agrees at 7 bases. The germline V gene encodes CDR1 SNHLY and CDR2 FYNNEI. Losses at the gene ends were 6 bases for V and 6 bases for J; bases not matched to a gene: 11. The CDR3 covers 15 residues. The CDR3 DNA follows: TGTGCCAGCAGCGCCCGGACAGGCTTGGGCAATGAGCAGTTCTTC. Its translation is CASSARTGLGNEQFF. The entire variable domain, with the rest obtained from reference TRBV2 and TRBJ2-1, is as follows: EPEVTQTPSHQVTQMGQEVILRCVPISNHLYFYWYRQILGQKVEFLVSFYNNEISEKSEIFDDQFSVERPDGSNFTLKIRSTKLEDSAMYFCASSARTGLGNEQFFGPGTRLTVL.

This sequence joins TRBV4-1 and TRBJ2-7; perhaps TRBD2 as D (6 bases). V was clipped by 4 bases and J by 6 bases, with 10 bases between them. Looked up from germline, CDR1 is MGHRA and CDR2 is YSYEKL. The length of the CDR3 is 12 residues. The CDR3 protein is CASSPGGVEQYF. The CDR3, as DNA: TGCGCCAGCAGCCCCGGGGGTGTCGAGCAGTACTTC.

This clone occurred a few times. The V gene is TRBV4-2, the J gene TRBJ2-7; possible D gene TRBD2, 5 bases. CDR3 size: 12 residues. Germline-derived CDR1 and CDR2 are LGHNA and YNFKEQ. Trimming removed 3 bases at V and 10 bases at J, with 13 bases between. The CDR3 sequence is CASSHPLAVQYF. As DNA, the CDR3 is TGTGCCAGCAGCCACCCCCTAGCTGTCCAGTACTTC.

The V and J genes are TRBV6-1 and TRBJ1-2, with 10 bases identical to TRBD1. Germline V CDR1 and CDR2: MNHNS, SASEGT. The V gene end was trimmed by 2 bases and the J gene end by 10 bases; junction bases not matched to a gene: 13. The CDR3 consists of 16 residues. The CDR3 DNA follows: TGTGCCAGCAGTGAACCGCGGACAGGGGGAATTGTCCCCTACACCTTC. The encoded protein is CASSEPRTGGIVPYTF.

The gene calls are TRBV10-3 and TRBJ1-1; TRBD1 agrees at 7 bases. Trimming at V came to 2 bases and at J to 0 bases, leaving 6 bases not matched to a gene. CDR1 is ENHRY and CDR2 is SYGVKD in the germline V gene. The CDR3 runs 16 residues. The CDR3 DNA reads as TGTGCCATCAGTGAGCCCCCCAGGGGGATGAACACTGAAGCTTTCTTT. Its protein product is CAISEPPRGMNTEAFF.

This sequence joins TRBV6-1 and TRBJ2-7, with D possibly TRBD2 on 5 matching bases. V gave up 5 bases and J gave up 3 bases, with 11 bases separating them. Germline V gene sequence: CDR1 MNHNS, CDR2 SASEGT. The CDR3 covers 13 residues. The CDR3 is CASSRQTIYEQYF. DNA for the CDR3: TGTGCCAGCAGTAGGCAGACTATCTACGAGCAGTACTTC.

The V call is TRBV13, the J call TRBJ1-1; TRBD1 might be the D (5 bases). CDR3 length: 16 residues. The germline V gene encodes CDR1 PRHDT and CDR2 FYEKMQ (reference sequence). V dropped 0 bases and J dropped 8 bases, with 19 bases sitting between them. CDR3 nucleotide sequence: TGTGCCAGCAGCTTAGGCCTTATGTCCCTTTGGGGCGAAGCTTTCTTT. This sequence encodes CASSLGLMSLWGEAFF.

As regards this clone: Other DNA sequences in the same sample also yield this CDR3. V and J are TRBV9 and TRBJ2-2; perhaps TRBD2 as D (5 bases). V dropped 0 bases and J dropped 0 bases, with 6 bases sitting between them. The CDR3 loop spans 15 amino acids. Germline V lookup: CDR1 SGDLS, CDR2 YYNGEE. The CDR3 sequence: CASSVAGTNTGELFF. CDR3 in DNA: TGTGCCAGCAGCGTAGCCGGGACGAACACCGGGGAGCTGTTTTTT.

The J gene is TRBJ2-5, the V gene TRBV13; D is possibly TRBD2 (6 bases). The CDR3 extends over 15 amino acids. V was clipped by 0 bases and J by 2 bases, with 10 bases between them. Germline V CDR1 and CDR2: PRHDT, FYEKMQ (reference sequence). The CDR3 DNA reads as TGTGCCAGCAGCTTAGGGGGAGGCGTACAAGAGACCCAGTACTTC. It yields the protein CASSLGGGVQETQYF.

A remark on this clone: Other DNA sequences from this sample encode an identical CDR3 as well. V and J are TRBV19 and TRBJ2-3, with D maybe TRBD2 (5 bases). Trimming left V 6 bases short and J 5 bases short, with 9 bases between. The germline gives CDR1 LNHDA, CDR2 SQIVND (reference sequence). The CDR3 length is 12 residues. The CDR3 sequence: CASRQSGDTQYF. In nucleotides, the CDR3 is TGTGCCAGTAGGCAGAGCGGAGATACGCAGTATTTT.

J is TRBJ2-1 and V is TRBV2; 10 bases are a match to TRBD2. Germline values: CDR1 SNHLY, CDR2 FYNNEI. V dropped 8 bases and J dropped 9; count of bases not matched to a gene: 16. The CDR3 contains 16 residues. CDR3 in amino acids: CASSPRTSGKIGEQFF. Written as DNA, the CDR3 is TGTGCCAGCTCCCCCCGAACTAGCGGGAAGATAGGTGAGCAGTTCTTC.

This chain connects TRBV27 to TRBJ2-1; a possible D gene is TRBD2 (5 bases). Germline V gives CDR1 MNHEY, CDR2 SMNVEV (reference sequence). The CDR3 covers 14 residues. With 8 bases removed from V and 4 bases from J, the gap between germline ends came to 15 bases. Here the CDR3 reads CASGSTGRYNEQFF. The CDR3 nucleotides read TGTGCCAGCGGCTCCACGGGAAGGTACAATGAGCAGTTCTTC.

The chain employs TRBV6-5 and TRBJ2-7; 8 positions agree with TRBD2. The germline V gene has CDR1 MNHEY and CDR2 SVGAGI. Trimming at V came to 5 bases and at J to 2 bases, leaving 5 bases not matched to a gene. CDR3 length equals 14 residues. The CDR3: CASSQPGLAYEQYF. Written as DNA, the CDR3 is TGTGCCAGCAGTCAACCGGGACTAGCCTACGAGCAGTACTTC.

In DNA form, the CDR3 reads TGCAGCGTTGAAGACAGGCCCTACGAGCAGTACTTC. This gives the protein CSVEDRPYEQYF. J is TRBJ2-7 and V is TRBV29-1; D is unclear. V lost 0 bases to trimming and J lost 2 bases, with 5 bases between them. Germline loops: CDR1 SQVTM, CDR2 ANQGSEA. The CDR3 spans 12 residues.

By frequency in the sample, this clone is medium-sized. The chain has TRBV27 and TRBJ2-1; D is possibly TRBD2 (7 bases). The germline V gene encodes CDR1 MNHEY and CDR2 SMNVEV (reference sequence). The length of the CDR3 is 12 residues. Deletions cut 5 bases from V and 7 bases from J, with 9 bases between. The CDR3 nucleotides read TGTGCCAGCAGTAGGGGGGGGAATGAGCAGTTCTTC. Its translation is CASSRGGNEQFF.

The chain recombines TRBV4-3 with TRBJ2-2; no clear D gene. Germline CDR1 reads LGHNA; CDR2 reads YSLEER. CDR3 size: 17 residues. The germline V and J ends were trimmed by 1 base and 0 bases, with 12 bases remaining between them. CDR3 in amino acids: CASSQGSREANTGELFF. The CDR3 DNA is TGCGCCAGCAGCCAAGGGTCGCGAGAAGCGAACACCGGGGAGCTGTTTTTT.

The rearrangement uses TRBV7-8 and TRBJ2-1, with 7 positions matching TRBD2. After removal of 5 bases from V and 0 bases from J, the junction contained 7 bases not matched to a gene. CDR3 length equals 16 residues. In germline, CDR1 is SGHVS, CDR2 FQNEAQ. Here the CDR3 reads CASSRKAGYSYNEQFF. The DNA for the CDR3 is TGTGCCAGCAGCCGTAAAGCGGGATACTCCTACAATGAGCAGTTCTTC.

The DNA for the CDR3 is TGTGCCAGCAGCCCAACGGGACTAGCGATAGATACGCAGTATTTT. This sequence encodes CASSPTGLAIDTQYF. V gene TRBV9 combines with J gene TRBJ2-3; 10 nucleotides agree with TRBD2. The CDR3 has 15 residues. Germline trimming cut 4 bases from V and 5 bases from J; bases unmatched to any gene: 7. Looked up from germline, CDR1 is SGDLS and CDR2 is YYNGEE.

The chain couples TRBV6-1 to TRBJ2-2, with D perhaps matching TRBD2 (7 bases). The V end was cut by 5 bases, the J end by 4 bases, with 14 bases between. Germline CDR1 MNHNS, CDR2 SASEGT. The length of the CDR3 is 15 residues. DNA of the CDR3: TGTGCCAGCAGTTTATTGAGGGGGGGCACCGGGGAGCTGTTTTTT. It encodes CASSLLRGGTGELFF.

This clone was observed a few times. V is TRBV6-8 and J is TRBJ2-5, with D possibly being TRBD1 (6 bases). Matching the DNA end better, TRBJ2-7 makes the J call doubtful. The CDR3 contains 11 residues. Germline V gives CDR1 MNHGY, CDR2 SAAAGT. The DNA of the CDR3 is TGTGCCACTTCGACAGGCTACGAGCAGTACTTC. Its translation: CATSTGYEQYF.

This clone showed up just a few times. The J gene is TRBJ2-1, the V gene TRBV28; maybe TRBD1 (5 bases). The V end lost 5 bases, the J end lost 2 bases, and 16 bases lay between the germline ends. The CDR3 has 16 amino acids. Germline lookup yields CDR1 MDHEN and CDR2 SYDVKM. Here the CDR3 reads CASSPPPDSTYNEQFF. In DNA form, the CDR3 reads TGTGCCAGCAGTCCCCCCCCAGACAGTACCTACAATGAGCAGTTCTTC.

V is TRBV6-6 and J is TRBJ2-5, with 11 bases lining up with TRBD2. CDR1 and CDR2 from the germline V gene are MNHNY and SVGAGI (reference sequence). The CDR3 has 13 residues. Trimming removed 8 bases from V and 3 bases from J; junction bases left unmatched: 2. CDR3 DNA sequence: TGTGCCAGCTATAGCGGGAGGGAAGAGACCCAGTACTTC. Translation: CASYSGREETQYF.

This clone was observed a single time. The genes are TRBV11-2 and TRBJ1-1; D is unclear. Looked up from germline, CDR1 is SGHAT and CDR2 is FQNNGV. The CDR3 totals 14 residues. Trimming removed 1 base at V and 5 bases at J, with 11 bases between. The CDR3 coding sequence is TGTGCCAGCAGCTTAGCTAACGGCGGGACTGAAGCTTTCTTT. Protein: CASSLANGGTEAFF. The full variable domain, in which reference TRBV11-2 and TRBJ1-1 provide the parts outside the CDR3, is EAGVAQSPRYKIIEKRQSVAFWCNPISGHATLYWYQQILGQGPKLLIQFQNNGVVDDSQLPKDRFSAERLKGVDSTLKIQPAKLEDSAVYLCASSLANGGTEAFFGQGTRLTVV.

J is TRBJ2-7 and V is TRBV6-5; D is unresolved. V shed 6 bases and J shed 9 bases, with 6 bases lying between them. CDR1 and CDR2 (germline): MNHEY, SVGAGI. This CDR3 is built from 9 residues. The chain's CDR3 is CASSTGQYF. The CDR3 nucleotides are TGTGCCAGCAGCACCGGGCAGTACTTC.